This T cell receptor (beta chain) stems from a study of post-analysis software for immune sequencing data. The wider study: Included courses were relapsing-remitting and secondary progressive multiple sclerosis; progressive-relapsing multiple sclerosis was also included. Study-level results: Multiple sclerosis patients had significantly lower normalized Chao1 diversity than controls. Controls had lower frequencies than patients of 4 or 5 TRBV segments, which included TRBV5-6, TRBV5-1 and TRBV20-1.

In its sample, this clonotype was seen once. What it recognizes is unknown. The authors incorporated unique molecular identifiers into the TCR beta cDNA libraries. T cells numbering about 0.85 to 10 million yielded cDNA molecules that totaled about 500,000. TCRdb independently ran MiXCR on the PCR reads; one entry per CDR3 protein. Of about 400,000 distinct CDR3 sequences listed, roughly 36% are singletons. The CDR3 has 18 amino acids. The ends lost 3 bases at V and 0 bases at J; junction bases unmatched: 9. CDR1 LGHNA and CDR2 YSLEER come from the germline V gene. The material sequenced was blood. V is TRBV4-3 and J is TRBJ1-4; 8 nucleotides line up with TRBD1. This clonotype was sampled from a girl between 10 and 17 years old with multiple sclerosis. The CDR3 nucleotides are TGCGCCAGCAGCCAGGACAGGGCGGAGGTTGCAACTAATGAAAAACTGTTTTTT. This encodes CASSQDRAEVATNEKLFF.